This TCR beta chain is from a study of blood T cell repertoires in COVID-19. Looking at the study overall: Samples taken during acute and convalescent COVID-19 were collected in the United States, Italy and Spain.

As processed by the authors: Amplifying reference gene primers gave estimates of nucleated cell counts. TCRdb's table, derived via immunoSEQ multiplex PCR, lists solely in-frame clones and lacks some. V and J calls and clone size come straight from that table; D and trimming were deduced from the DNA. Altogether 300,000 to 450,000 clones are present, about 85% being singletons, with the ten largest covering more than 3%. The V gene's germline CDR1 is LNHDA and CDR2 SQIVND (reference sequence). V was clipped by 7 bases and J by 1 base, with 4 bases between them. The CDR3 is 11 residues long. Sequencing was carried out using peripheral blood. This chain links TRBV19 with TRBJ1-1; no firm D call. This receptor was taken from a woman aged 18-35 years with acute or convalescent COVID-19. The CDR3, as DNA: TGTGCCAGTATGCGGAACACTGAAGCTTTCTTT. This encodes CASMRNTEAFF. Drawing the rest from reference TRBV19 and TRBJ1-1, the complete variable domain is DGGITQSPKYLFRKEGQNVTLSCEQNLNHDAMYWYRQDPGQGLRLIYYSQIVNDFQKGDIAEGYSVSREKKESFPLTVTSAQKNPTAFYLCASMRNTEAFFGQGTRLTVV.